The clone carrying this TCR beta chain was seen at least ten times. What it recognizes is unknown. The entry originates in a study of T-cell reconstitution after alpha-beta-depleted transplantation in children. Broader study findings: Expanded graft clones, several hundred of them, were reportedly the source of alpha-beta T cells about two months after transplant. It was newly produced T cells that mostly accounted for T-cell counts and diversity one year after transplant.

Researchers prepared the TCRbeta library using unique molecular identifiers, the study reports. Via MiXCR, TCRdb re-called the PCR reads, giving one row per CDR3 protein. This sample yields hundreds of thousands of distinct CDR3 sequences, of which roughly 8.2% are seen a single time; almost 6.5% belongs to the top ten. From germline, CDR1 is SGHDT and CDR2 YYEEEE. This CDR3 spans 16 amino acids. Trimming removed 6 bases from V and 3 bases from J; junction bases left unmatched: 9. This sample comprised PBMCs, mostly from graft donor cells, obtained 180 days after TCRalphabeta/CD19-depleted stem cell transplant. V is TRBV5-6 and J is TRBJ2-6; TRBD1 matches at 7 bases. The receptor was derived from a male patient aged 5 to 17 who had a stem cell transplant for acute lymphoblastic leukemia, so the T cells may come from the graft donor. The CDR3 spells CASTPEGGFGANVLTF. The CDR3, as DNA: TGTGCCAGCACCCCCGAAGGGGGCTTTGGGGCCAACGTCCTGACTTTC.